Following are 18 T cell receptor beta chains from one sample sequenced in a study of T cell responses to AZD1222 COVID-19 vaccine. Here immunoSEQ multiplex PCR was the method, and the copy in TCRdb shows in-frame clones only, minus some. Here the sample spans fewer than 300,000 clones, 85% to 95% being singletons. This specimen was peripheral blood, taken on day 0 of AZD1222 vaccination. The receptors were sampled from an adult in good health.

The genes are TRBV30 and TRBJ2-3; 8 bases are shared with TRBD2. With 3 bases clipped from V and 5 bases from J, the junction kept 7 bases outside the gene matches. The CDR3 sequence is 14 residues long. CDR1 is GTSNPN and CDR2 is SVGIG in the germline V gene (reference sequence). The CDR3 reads CAWRLAGAVDTQYF. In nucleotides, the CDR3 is TGTGCCTGGAGGCTAGCGGGCGCCGTAGATACGCAGTATTTT.

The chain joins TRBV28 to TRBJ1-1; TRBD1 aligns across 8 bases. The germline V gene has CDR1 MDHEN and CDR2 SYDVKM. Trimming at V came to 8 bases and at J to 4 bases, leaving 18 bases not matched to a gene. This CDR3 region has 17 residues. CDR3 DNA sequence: TGTGCCAGCTATGCAGGGGGCGCCCGAATTCTGGGCACTGAAGCTTTCTTT. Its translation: CASYAGGARILGTEAFF.

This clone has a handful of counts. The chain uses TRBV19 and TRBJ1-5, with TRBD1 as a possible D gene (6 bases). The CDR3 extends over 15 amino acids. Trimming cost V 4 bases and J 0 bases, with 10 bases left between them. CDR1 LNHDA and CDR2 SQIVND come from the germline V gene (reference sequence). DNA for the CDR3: TGTGCCAGTAGTACGACAGGAGATAGCAATCAGCCCCAGCATTTT. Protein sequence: CASSTTGDSNQPQHF.

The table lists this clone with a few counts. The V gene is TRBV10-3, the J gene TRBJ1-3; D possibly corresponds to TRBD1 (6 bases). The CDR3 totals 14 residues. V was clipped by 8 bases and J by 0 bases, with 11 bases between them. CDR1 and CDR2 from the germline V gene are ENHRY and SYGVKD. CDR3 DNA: TGTGCCATCCGACAGGACACCTCTGGAAACACCATATATTTT. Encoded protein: CAIRQDTSGNTIYF.

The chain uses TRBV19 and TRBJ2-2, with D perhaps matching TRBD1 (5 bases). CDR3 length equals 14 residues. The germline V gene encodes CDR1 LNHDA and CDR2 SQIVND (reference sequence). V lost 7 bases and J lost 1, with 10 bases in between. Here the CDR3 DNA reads TGTGCCAGTACATGGGGCATGAACACCGGGGAGCTGTTTTTT. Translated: CASTWGMNTGELFF.

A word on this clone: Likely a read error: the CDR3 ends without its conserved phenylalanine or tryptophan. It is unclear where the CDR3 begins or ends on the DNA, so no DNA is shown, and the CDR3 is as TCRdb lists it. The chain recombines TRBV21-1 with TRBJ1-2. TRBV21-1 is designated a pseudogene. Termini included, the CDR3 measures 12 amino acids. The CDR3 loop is CASSKGRGGYTS.

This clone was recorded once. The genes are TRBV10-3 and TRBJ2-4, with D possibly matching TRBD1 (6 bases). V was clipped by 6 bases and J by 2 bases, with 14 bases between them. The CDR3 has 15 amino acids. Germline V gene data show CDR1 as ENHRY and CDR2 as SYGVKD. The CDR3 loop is CAISPIGGTKNIQYF. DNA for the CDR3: TGTGCCATCAGCCCGATAGGGGGAACCAAAAACATTCAGTACTTC.

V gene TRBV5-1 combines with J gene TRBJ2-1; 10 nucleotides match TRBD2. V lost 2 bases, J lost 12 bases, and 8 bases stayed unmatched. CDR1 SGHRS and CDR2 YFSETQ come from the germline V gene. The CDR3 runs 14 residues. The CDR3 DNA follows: TGCGCCAGCAGCTTCAGCGGGGGGGCAAGAGGGCAGTTCTTC. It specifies CASSFSGGARGQFF.

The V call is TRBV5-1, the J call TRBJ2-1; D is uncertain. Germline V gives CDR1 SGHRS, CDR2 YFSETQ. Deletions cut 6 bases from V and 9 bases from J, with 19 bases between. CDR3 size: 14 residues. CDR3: CASTPAPPDSEQFF. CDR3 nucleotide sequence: TGCGCCAGCACCCCCGCTCCTCCCGATAGTGAGCAGTTCTTC.

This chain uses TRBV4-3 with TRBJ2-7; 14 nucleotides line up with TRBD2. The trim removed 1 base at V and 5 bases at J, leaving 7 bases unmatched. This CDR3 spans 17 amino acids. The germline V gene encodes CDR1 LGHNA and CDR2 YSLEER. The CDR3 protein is CASSQVGLAGGVHEQYF. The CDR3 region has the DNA TGCGCCAGCAGCCAAGTCGGACTAGCGGGAGGAGTCCACGAGCAGTACTTC.

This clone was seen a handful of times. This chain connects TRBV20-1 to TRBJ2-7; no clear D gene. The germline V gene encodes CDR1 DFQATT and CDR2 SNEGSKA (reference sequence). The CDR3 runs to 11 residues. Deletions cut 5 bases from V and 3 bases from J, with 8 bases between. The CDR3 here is CSAPHFYEQYF. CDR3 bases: TGCAGTGCTCCCCACTTCTACGAGCAGTACTTC.

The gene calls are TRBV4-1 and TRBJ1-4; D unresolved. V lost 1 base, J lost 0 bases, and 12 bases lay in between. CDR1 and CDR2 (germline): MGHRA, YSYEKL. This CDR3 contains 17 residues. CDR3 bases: TGCGCCAGCAGCCAAGGGAGGGCATCTGCAACTAATGAAAAACTGTTTTTT. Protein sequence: CASSQGRASATNEKLFF.

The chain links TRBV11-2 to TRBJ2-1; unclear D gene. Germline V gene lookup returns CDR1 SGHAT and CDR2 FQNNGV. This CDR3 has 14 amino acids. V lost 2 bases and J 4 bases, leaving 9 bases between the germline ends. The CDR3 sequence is CASSLRRVYNEQFF. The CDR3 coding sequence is TGTGCCAGCAGCTTAAGGCGCGTTTACAATGAGCAGTTCTTC.

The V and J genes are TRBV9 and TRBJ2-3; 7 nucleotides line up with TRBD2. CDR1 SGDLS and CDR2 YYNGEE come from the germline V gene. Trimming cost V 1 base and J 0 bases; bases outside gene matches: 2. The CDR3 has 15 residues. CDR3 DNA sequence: TGTGCCAGCAGCGTAACTAGCGAGAGCACAGATACGCAGTATTTT. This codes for CASSVTSESTDTQYF.

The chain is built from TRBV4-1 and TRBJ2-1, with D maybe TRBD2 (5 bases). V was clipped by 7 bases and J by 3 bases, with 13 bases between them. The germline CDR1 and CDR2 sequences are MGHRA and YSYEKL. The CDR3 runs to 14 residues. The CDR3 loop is CASTGGPLYNEQFF. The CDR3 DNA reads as TGCGCCAGCACAGGAGGTCCCCTCTACAATGAGCAGTTCTTC.

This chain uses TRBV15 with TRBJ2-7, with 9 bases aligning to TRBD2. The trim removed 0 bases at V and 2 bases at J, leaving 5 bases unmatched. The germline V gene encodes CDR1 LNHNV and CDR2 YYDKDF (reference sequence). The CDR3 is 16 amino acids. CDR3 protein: CATSRDGASGTYEQYF. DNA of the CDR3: TGTGCCACCAGCAGAGATGGGGCTAGCGGGACCTACGAGCAGTACTTC.

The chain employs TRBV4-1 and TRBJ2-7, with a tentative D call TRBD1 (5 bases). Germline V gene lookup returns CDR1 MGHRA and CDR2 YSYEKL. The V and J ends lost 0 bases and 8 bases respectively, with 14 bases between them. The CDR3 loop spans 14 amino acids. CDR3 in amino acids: CASSQETQGGKQYF. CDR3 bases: TGCGCCAGCAGCCAAGAAACGCAGGGTGGAAAGCAGTACTTC.

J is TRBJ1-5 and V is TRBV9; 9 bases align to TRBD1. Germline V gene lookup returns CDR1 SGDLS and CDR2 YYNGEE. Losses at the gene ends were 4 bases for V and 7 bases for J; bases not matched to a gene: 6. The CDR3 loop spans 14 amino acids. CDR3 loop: CASSLTGGGQPQHF. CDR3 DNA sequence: TGTGCCAGCAGCCTGACAGGGGGAGGCCAGCCCCAGCATTTT.